The 32 T cell receptor beta chains in this list originate from one sample, sequenced in a study of blood T cell repertoires in COVID-19. Only in-frame clones appear in the TCRdb table, and some are missing; sequencing was by immunoSEQ multiplex PCR. The sample has 150,000 to 200,000 clones; 81% are singletons. Material: peripheral blood. The receptors originated from a woman aged 40 to 50 with COVID-19, enrolled during active disease.

The chain recombines TRBV6-5 with TRBJ2-7; 10 positions agree with TRBD1. With V trimmed by 4 bases and J by 6 bases, 6 bases remained unmatched. Germline CDR1 reads MNHEY; CDR2 reads SVGAGI. The CDR3 length is 14 residues. DNA for the CDR3: TGTGCCAGCAGTTTGGGACAGGGGAACTCCGAGCAGTACGTC. As protein: CASSLGQGNSEQYV.

This CDR3 is CASRYSGAAFGDTQYF. CDR3 DNA sequence: TGTGCCAGCAGATATTCTGGGGCCGCTTTTGGGGATACGCAGTATTTT. This chain links TRBV27 with TRBJ2-3; TRBD1 is a possible D gene (5 bases). Per germline, CDR1 MNHEY and CDR2 SMNVEV (reference sequence). The CDR3 has 16 amino acids. The V end was cut by 6 bases, the J end by 6 bases, with 22 bases between.

A few counts support this clone. The chain employs TRBV5-1 and TRBJ2-7, with 11 bases fitting TRBD2. The length of the CDR3 is 14 residues. Trimming took 4 bases from V and 3 from J; bases not matched to a gene: 3. Germline-derived CDR1 and CDR2 are SGHRS and YFSETQ. The CDR3 DNA reads TGCGCCAGCAGCGATACTAGCGGGAGCTACGAGCAGTACTTC. It translates to CASSDTSGSYEQYF.

CDR3 in DNA: TGTGCCAGCAGCCCGGGTGGCGTACTTGGCTACACCTTC. Residues: CASSPGGVLGYTF. The chain employs TRBV7-3 and TRBJ1-2; D ambiguous. V was trimmed by 5 bases and J by 7 bases, leaving 14 bases between them. The CDR3 length is 13 residues. The germline V gene encodes CDR1 SGHTA and CDR2 FQGTGA.

This clone was counted a few times. The V and J genes are TRBV6-2 or TRBV6-3 and TRBJ1-1, with D possibly TRBD1 on 6 matching bases. The CDR3 length is 13 residues. V gave up 6 bases and J gave up 4 bases, with 12 bases separating them. Germline CDR1 and CDR2: MNHEY and SVGEGT. In DNA, the CDR3 is TGTGCCAGCAGCGAACAGGGTGGCACTGAAGCTTTCTTT. Its protein product is CASSEQGGTEAFF.

This rearrangement joins TRBV7-3 to TRBJ2-1; 13 positions match TRBD2. V lost 5 bases, J lost 6 bases, and 4 bases stayed unmatched. This CDR3 comprises 15 residues. Germline V CDR1 and CDR2: SGHTA, FQGTGA. This CDR3 reads CASSPGLAGANEQFF. CDR3 DNA: TGTGCCAGCAGCCCCGGACTAGCGGGAGCCAATGAGCAGTTCTTC.

The chain recombines TRBV5-6 with TRBJ2-7; 10 bases match TRBD2. CDR1 SGHDT and CDR2 YYEEEE come from the germline V gene. J lost 4 bases, V lost 4 bases, and 8 bases had no gene match. This CDR3 is built from 15 residues. For the CDR3, the DNA is TGTGCCAGCAGCACGACTAGCGGGTACGAGTACGAGCAGTACTTC. This codes for CASSTTSGYEYEQYF.

The chain couples TRBV6-6 to TRBJ2-1, with D perhaps TRBD1 (5 bases). Germline CDR1 is MNHNY and CDR2 is SVGAGI (reference sequence). The CDR3 contains 13 residues. V lost 4 bases to trimming and J lost 6 bases, with 10 bases between them. The DNA for the CDR3 is TGTGCCAGCAGTTTAACGACAGCCAATGAGCAGTTCTTC. It codes for CASSLTTANEQFF.

V gene TRBV12-5 combines with J gene TRBJ1-5; D not resolved. This CDR3 comprises 13 residues. The germline V and J ends were trimmed by 1 base and 6 bases, with 7 bases remaining between them. CDR1 LGHNT and CDR2 FRNRAP come from the germline V gene. The DNA for the CDR3 is TGTGCTAGTGGTTTGGACGGCGGTCAGCCCCAGCATTTT. It codes for CASGLDGGQPQHF.

This chain uses TRBV18 with TRBJ1-4; the match to TRBD1 covers 9 bases. Germline CDR1 is KGHSH and CDR2 is LQKENI. V lost 4 bases, J lost 8 bases, and 5 bases stayed unmatched. The CDR3 has 14 residues. The CDR3 region has the DNA TGTGCCAGCTCACAGACAGGGGGTATCGAAAAACTGTTTTTT. Its protein product is CASSQTGGIEKLFF.

The chain carries TRBV7-2 and TRBJ2-2; TRBD2 aligns across 9 bases. Trimming removed 5 bases from V and 7 bases from J; junction bases left unmatched: 8. The length of the CDR3 is 15 residues. Germline CDR1 SGHTA, CDR2 FQGNSA. As DNA, the CDR3 is TGTGCCAGCAGCCACTTAGCGGGAGTACTCGGGGAGCTGTTTTTT. This encodes CASSHLAGVLGELFF.

This chain links TRBV6-1 with TRBJ2-1, with a possible D match to TRBD1 (6 bases). Germline CDR1 reads MNHNS; CDR2 reads SASEGT. Between the trimmed V and J ends, which lost 1 base and 6 bases, there was a span of 7 bases. This CDR3 is built from 13 residues. The CDR3 coding sequence is TGTGCCAGCAGTGAAGGCAGGGGCAATGAGCAGTTCTTC. Translation gives CASSEGRGNEQFF.

This clone was detected once. The chain couples TRBV28 to TRBJ2-4; no reliable D call. CDR3 size: 14 residues. V was pared by 1 base and J by 0 bases, with 4 bases between. Germline-derived CDR1 and CDR2 are MDHEN and SYDVKM. The CDR3 DNA reads TGTGCCAGCAGTTTATCAGGAGCCAAAAACATTCAGTACTTC. It codes for CASSLSGAKNIQYF.

The chain uses TRBV2 and TRBJ1-4; D is undetermined. V was pared by 10 bases and J by 0 bases, with 12 bases between. In germline, CDR1 is SNHLY, CDR2 FYNNEI. The CDR3 is 14 amino acids. In DNA, the CDR3 is TGTGCCAACCTAGCGGATACAACTAATGAAAAACTGTTTTTT. This gives the protein CANLADTTNEKLFF.

This chain uses TRBV19 with TRBJ1-2; D is undetermined. With 5 bases removed from V and 4 bases from J, the gap between germline ends came to 11 bases. CDR1 LNHDA and CDR2 SQIVND come from the germline V gene (reference sequence). The CDR3 is 13 amino acids. The CDR3: CASSDLRGYGYTF. The CDR3 coding sequence is TGTGCCAGTAGTGACTTGCGGGGCTATGGCTACACCTTC.

This rearrangement joins TRBV6-1 to TRBJ1-4; D remains unclear. Trimming cost V 2 bases and J 10 bases, with 11 bases left between them. The CDR3 contains 13 residues. Germline V gene lookup returns CDR1 MNHNS and CDR2 SASEGT. The CDR3 spells CASSENVYVKLFF. The CDR3 DNA reads as TGTGCCAGCAGTGAAAATGTCTACGTAAAACTGTTTTTT.

V usage is TRBV5-1 and J usage is TRBJ2-1; weak D call: TRBD2 (5 bases). Germline CDR1 and CDR2: SGHRS and YFSETQ. V was shortened by 0 bases and J by 6 bases, with 13 bases between the two germline ends. This CDR3 is built from 15 residues. The CDR3 DNA reads TGCGCCAGCAGCTTGGGTGGCGTTGGGAGCAATGAGCAGTTCTTC. It codes for CASSLGGVGSNEQFF.

The chain links TRBV7-9 to TRBJ1-2, with 7 nucleotides matching TRBD1. The CDR3 has 13 amino acids. J was trimmed by 4 bases and V by 5 bases; bases with no gene match: 4. Germline V CDR1 and CDR2: SEHNR, FQNEAQ (reference sequence). CDR3 nucleotide sequence: TGTGCCAGCAGCCACCGGGACAGCTATGGCTACACCTTC. It codes for CASSHRDSYGYTF.

The rearrangement joins TRBV7-3 to TRBJ2-6; D is undetermined. The CDR3 runs 17 residues. V was cut by 5 bases and J by 0 bases, with 14 bases left in between. Germline lookup yields CDR1 SGHTA and CDR2 FQGTGA. For the CDR3, the DNA is TGTGCCAGCAGCCCGCAGACATCGCTCTCTGGGGCCAACGTCCTGACTTTC. It encodes CASSPQTSLSGANVLTF.

This clone was picked up one time. This chain uses TRBV29-1 with TRBJ2-7; TRBD1 matches at 12 bases. Germline CDR1 and CDR2: SQVTM and ANQGSEA. The CDR3 loop spans 14 amino acids. The V gene end was trimmed by 8 bases and the J gene end by 6 bases; junction bases not matched to a gene: 11. This CDR3 reads CSISSGTGGSEQYF. The CDR3, as DNA: TGCAGCATCAGCTCCGGGACAGGGGGCTCCGAGCAGTACTTC.

This chain links TRBV5-4 with TRBJ2-7, with 7 bases aligning to TRBD1. Losses at the gene ends were 1 base for V and 4 bases for J; bases not matched to a gene: 5. The CDR3 totals 14 residues. Germline CDR1 reads SGHNT; CDR2 reads YYREEE (reference sequence). The CDR3 DNA is TGTGCCAGCAGCTTGTGGGGACAGAAATACGAGCAGTACGTC. Translation gives CASSLWGQKYEQYV.

This clone was counted once. The rearrangement links TRBV27 to TRBJ2-7; D not certain. Germline V lookup: CDR1 MNHEY, CDR2 SMNVEV (reference sequence). Trimming cost V 2 bases and J 3 bases, with 8 bases left between them. The length of the CDR3 is 13 residues. This CDR3 reads CASSLTVYYEQYF. The CDR3 bases are TGTGCCAGCAGTTTAACGGTGTACTACGAGCAGTACTTC.

Only a few counts were recorded for this clone. V usage is TRBV6-5 and J usage is TRBJ1-2, with D tentatively TRBD1 (5 bases). The CDR3 has 15 residues. V dropped 2 bases and J dropped 4 bases, with 14 bases sitting between them. Germline V CDR1 and CDR2: MNHEY, SVGAGI. The CDR3 protein is CASSYGGSGPYGYTF. CDR3 nucleotide sequence: TGTGCCAGCAGTTACGGGGGGTCAGGGCCCTATGGCTACACCTTC.

This sequence joins TRBV6-1 and TRBJ1-3; the D gene is possibly TRBD1 (5 bases). V was clipped by 2 bases and J by 1 base, with 12 bases between them. This CDR3 is 16 amino acids long. CDR1 MNHNS and CDR2 SASEGT come from the germline V gene. This chain's CDR3 is CASSEKWSGSGNTIYF. CDR3 sequence (DNA): TGTGCCAGCAGTGAAAAGTGGTCAGGGTCTGGAAACACCATATATTTT.

J is TRBJ2-1 and V is TRBV5-1, with D possibly TRBD1 on 6 matching bases. This CDR3 region has 15 residues. Germline V gives CDR1 SGHRS, CDR2 YFSETQ. The V gene lost 3 bases and the J gene lost 4 bases, with 14 bases spanning the gap. CDR3 coding DNA: TGCGCCAGCAGCTCGGACAGTCCTCCTTACAATGAGCAGTTCTTC. This codes for CASSSDSPPYNEQFF. The full variable domain, completed using reference TRBV5-1 and TRBJ2-1, is KAGVTQTPRYLIKTRGQQVTLSCSPISGHRSVSWYQQTPGQGLQFLFEYFSETQRNKGNFPGRFSGRQFSNSRSEMNVSTLELGDSALYLCASSSDSPPYNEQFFGPGTRLTVL.

The chain couples TRBV6-5 to TRBJ2-7; a possible D gene is TRBD1 (5 bases). Trimming cost V 5 bases and J 0 bases, with 8 bases left between them. There are 13 residues in the CDR3. Germline values: CDR1 MNHEY, CDR2 SVGAGI. DNA for the CDR3: TGTGCCAGCAGTCAGGGTCCCTCCTACGAGCAGTACGTC. This codes for CASSQGPSYEQYV.

J is TRBJ2-2 and V is TRBV6-6; a possible D gene is TRBD2 (5 bases). Trimming cost V 4 bases and J 2 bases, with 11 bases left between them. In germline, CDR1 is MNHNY, CDR2 SVGAGI (reference sequence). The CDR3 length is 15 residues. The CDR3 DNA is TGTGCCAGCAGTTTCCCGGGATCCAACACCGGGGAGCTGTTTTTT. Encoded protein: CASSFPGSNTGELFF.

This clone came up once. This chain uses TRBV6-5 with TRBJ1-2, with TRBD1 matching over 7 bases. Germline V gene data show CDR1 as MNHEY and CDR2 as SVGAGI. This CDR3 has 13 amino acids. With V trimmed by 6 bases and J by 6 bases, 7 bases remained unmatched. CDR3 DNA sequence: TGTGCCAGCAGCCCCGGACAGGTCGATGGCTACACCTTC. It is translated as CASSPGQVDGYTF.

This chain connects TRBV6-5 to TRBJ1-1; 7 nucleotides match TRBD1. Unmatched junction bases numbered 11, after V lost 6 bases and J lost 10 bases. Germline V gene sequence: CDR1 MNHEY, CDR2 SVGAGI. CDR3 size: 13 residues. The CDR3 sequence is CASSGTLQGTAFF. CDR3 nucleotides: TGTGCCAGCAGCGGAACCCTACAGGGGACAGCTTTCTTT.

The chain links TRBV10-2 to TRBJ2-7; 8 nucleotides agree with TRBD2. There are 12 residues in the CDR3. The germline V gene encodes CDR1 WSHSY and CDR2 SAAADI. J lost 5 bases, V lost 5 bases, and 2 bases had no gene match. CDR3 residues: CASSRGGDEQYF. The DNA of the CDR3 is TGCGCCAGCAGTCGGGGGGGCGACGAGCAGTACTTC.

The gene calls are TRBV9 and TRBJ1-2, with D hard to call. The V end lost 3 bases, the J end lost 2 bases, and 14 bases lay between the germline ends. This CDR3 has 15 residues. The germline gives CDR1 SGDLS, CDR2 YYNGEE. The CDR3 here is CASSEAPVLNYGYTF. The DNA of the CDR3 is TGTGCCAGCAGCGAAGCCCCCGTATTGAACTATGGCTACACCTTC. The full variable domain, rest sourced from reference TRBV9 and TRBJ1-2, is DSGVTQTPKHLITATGQRVTLRCSPRSGDLSVYWYQQSLDQGLQFLIQYYNGEERAKGNILERFSAQQFPDLHSELNLSSLELGDSALYFCASSEAPVLNYGYTFGSGTRLTVV.

This clone was counted only a few times. The chain employs TRBV7-8 and TRBJ2-1, with 10 nucleotides matching TRBD2. The CDR3 is 16 residues long. J lost 4 bases, V lost 5 bases, and 8 bases had no gene match. Germline V lookup: CDR1 SGHVS, CDR2 FQNEAQ. CDR3 amino acids: CASSQQAGGRYNEQFF. The CDR3 nucleotides are TGTGCCAGCAGCCAACAAGCGGGAGGGAGATACAATGAGCAGTTCTTC.